A selection of T cell receptor beta chains follows, all from one sample in a study of T-cell reconstitution after alpha-beta-depleted transplantation in children. TCRdb used MiXCR to reprocess the PCR reads, holding one entry per CDR3 protein. Of roughly 240,000 distinct CDR3 sequences in the sample, approximately 8% were seen once. This specimen was PBMCs, mostly from graft donor cells, taken 180 days after TCRalphabeta/CD19-depleted stem cell transplant. The receptor set was obtained from a male patient younger than 18 who had a stem cell transplant for acute lymphoblastic leukemia, so the T cells may come from the graft donor. CDR3s include the opening cysteine and the closing phenylalanine or tryptophan. Each record gives: clone size, J gene, CDR3 length, V gene, D gene, CDR3 protein, CDR3 DNA. The D gene is left open where the match is weak. The size of a clone is reported for some rows only, either as once, few or many, or as a class for expanded clones.

>NA|TRBJ2-7|16|TRBV6-1|TRBD1
CASSKHHRGSSYEQYF
TGTGCCAGCAGTAAGCACCACAGGGGGTCCTCCTACGAGCAGTACTTC
>many|TRBJ1-2|13|TRBV28|NA
CASSLVANYGYTF
TGTGCCAGCAGTTTGGTCGCGAACTATGGCTACACCTTC
>many|TRBJ2-3|14|TRBV12-3/TRBV12-4|NA
CASSFSSTTDTQYF
TGTGCCAGCAGTTTTTCATCAACAACAGATACGCAGTATTTT
>many|TRBJ2-1|10|TRBV2|NA
CASRRGKEFF
TGTGCCAGCAGAAGAGGAAAGGAGTTCTTC
>few|TRBJ1-2|18|TRBV11-2|NA
CASSLDEVGPRAFGGYTF
TGTGCCAGCAGCTTAGATGAGGTGGGGCCCAGGGCCTTTGGTGGCTACACCTTC
>many|TRBJ1-6|15|TRBV12-3/TRBV12-4|NA
CASSFGTLRNSPLHF
TGTGCCAGCAGTTTTGGGACCCTTAGGAATTCACCCCTCCACTTT
>many|TRBJ1-3|15|TRBV6-5|NA
CASSYRGFSGNTIYF
TGTGCCAGCAGTTACAGGGGATTCTCTGGAAACACCATATATTTT
>many|TRBJ2-1|15|TRBV6-2/TRBV6-3|TRBD1
CASSYFGDSYNEQFF
TGTGCCAGCAGTTACTTTGGGGACAGCTACAATGAGCAGTTCTTC
>many|TRBJ2-6|15|TRBV6-5|NA
CASSYDTDGANVLTF
TGTGCCAGCAGTTACGACACCGATGGGGCCAACGTCCTGACTTTC
>many|TRBJ2-3|11|TRBV9|NA
CASSDVHTQYF
TGTGCCAGCAGCGATGTACATACGCAGTATTTT
>many|TRBJ2-1|14|TRBV7-3|NA
CASSLRGGSNEQFF
TGTGCCAGCAGCTTAAGGGGCGGCTCCAATGAGCAGTTCTTC
>NA|TRBJ1-2|15|TRBV12-3/TRBV12-4|TRBD1
CASSRPGQGNYGYTF
TGTGCCAGCAGTCGCCCGGGACAGGGGAACTATGGCTACACCTTC
>many|TRBJ1-2|15|TRBV6-2/TRBV6-3|NA
CASTLDSIMAHGYTF
TGTGCCAGCACCCTGGACAGTATCATGGCTCATGGCTACACCTTC
>many|TRBJ1-4|14|TRBV12-3/TRBV12-4|NA
CASSLRDTHEKLFF
TGTGCCAGCAGTTTAAGGGACACGCATGAAAAACTGTTTTTT
>NA|TRBJ2-1|17|TRBV18|TRBD2
CASSPFSRGGSYNEQFF
TGTGCCAGCTCACCATTTTCTCGCGGGGGCTCCTACAATGAGCAGTTCTTC
>many|TRBJ2-3|16|TRBV3-1|NA
CASSRSEAVGTDTQYF
TGTGCCAGCAGCCGATCTGAAGCGGTTGGCACAGATACGCAGTATTTT
>many|TRBJ2-2|12|TRBV20-1|NA
CSARKGAGELFF
TGCAGTGCTAGGAAGGGGGCCGGGGAGCTGTTTTTT
>many|TRBJ2-1|15|TRBV25-1|TRBD1
CASSWDRATYNEQFF
TGTGCCAGCAGTTGGGACAGGGCTACCTACAATGAGCAGTTCTTC
>many|TRBJ2-5|15|TRBV15|NA
CATTYKAVPQETQYF
TGTGCCACCACCTACAAAGCGGTGCCCCAAGAGACCCAGTACTTC
>many|TRBJ1-5|17|TRBV20-1|NA
CSARVGGPLDSNQPQHF
TGCAGTGCTAGAGTAGGGGGTCCCCTCGATAGCAATCAGCCCCAGCATTTT
>many|TRBJ2-3|16|TRBV27|TRBD2
CASTSAGTSGTATQYF
TGTGCCAGCACGTCCGCCGGGACTAGCGGGACTGCTACGCAGTATTTT
>many|TRBJ2-7|16|TRBV3-1|TRBD2
CASSQDRLAGFDEQYF
TGTGCCAGCAGCCAGGACCGACTAGCGGGGTTCGACGAGCAGTACTTC
>many|TRBJ2-7|13|TRBV10-3|NA
CAISERGSVKQYF
TGTGCCATCAGTGAGCGCGGCAGCGTTAAGCAGTACTTC
>many|TRBJ2-3|16|TRBV18|TRBD2
CASSTAAGGYTDTQYF
TGTGCCAGCTCAACGGCAGCGGGAGGGTACACAGATACGCAGTATTTT
>NA|TRBJ2-1|13|TRBV27|NA
CASKPGTDNEQFF
TGTGCCAGCAAACCTGGGACGGACAATGAGCAGTTCTTC
>many|TRBJ2-5|13|TRBV29-1|TRBD2
CSAGGLGQETQYF
TGCAGCGCTGGGGGACTAGGGCAAGAGACCCAGTACTTC
>many|TRBJ2-1|17|TRBV24-1|TRBD2
CATSDFDSGRDYNEQFF
TGTGCCACCAGTGACTTCGATAGCGGGAGGGACTACAATGAGCAGTTCTTC
>NA|TRBJ1-1|14|TRBV12-3/TRBV12-4|TRBD1
CASSFNRGYTEAFF
TGTGCCAGCAGTTTCAACAGGGGATACACTGAAGCTTTCTTT
>many|TRBJ1-4|16|TRBV7-8|TRBD1
CASSSRPRGINEKLFF
TGTGCCAGCAGCTCCCGCCCCAGGGGGATTAATGAAAAACTGTTTTTT
>many|TRBJ2-7|14|TRBV19|TRBD1
CASSNRGPYYEQYF
TGTGCCAGTAGTAACAGGGGTCCATACTACGAGCAGTACTTC
>many|TRBJ2-2|15|TRBV20-1|NA
CSARVGGRRTGELFF
TGCAGTGCTAGAGTGGGGGGGCGAAGGACCGGGGAGCTGTTTTTT
>many|TRBJ1-6|18|TRBV6-5|TRBD1
CASSWGDRGGHYNSPLHF
TGTGCCAGCAGTTGGGGGGACAGGGGAGGTCACTATAATTCACCCCTCCACTTT
>many|TRBJ2-7|17|TRBV5-1|TRBD1
CASSRPRAGQGSYEQYF
TGCGCCAGCAGCCGCCCGAGGGCCGGACAGGGCTCCTACGAGCAGTACTTC
>NA|TRBJ2-5|16|TRBV4-3|TRBD2
CASSQDWGGGRGTQYF
TGCGCCAGCAGCCAAGATTGGGGCGGGGGGAGGGGGACCCAGTACTTC
>many|TRBJ2-1|15|TRBV6-5|NA
CASLSGTVGANEQFF
TGTGCCAGCCTGTCCGGGACGGTGGGTGCCAATGAGCAGTTCTTC
>many|TRBJ1-6|14|TRBV7-6|NA
CASSPGSRGSPLHF
TGTGCCAGCAGCCCAGGCAGCCGCGGTTCACCCCTCCACTTT
>many|TRBJ2-7|14|TRBV7-6|NA
CASSLVDYSYEQYF
TGTGCCAGCAGCTTAGTGGACTACTCCTACGAGCAGTACTTC
>many|TRBJ2-5|15|TRBV12-3/TRBV12-4|TRBD2
CASSTSGGLQETQYF
TGTGCCAGCTCCACTAGCGGGGGGCTTCAAGAGACCCAGTACTTC
>few|TRBJ1-2|15|TRBV18|NA
CASSPDSLANYGYTF
TGTGCCAGCTCACCGGACAGTTTAGCTAACTATGGCTACACCTTC
>many|TRBJ2-4|13|TRBV20-1|TRBD1
CSALDRWGNIQYF
TGCAGTGCCTTGGACAGGTGGGGAAACATTCAGTACTTC
>few|TRBJ2-7|15|TRBV10-2|TRBD2
CASSAGTSGSYEQYF
TGCGCCAGCAGTGCCGGGACTAGCGGTTCCTACGAGCAGTACTTC
>many|TRBJ1-2|14|TRBV10-3|NA
CAISEEGRNYGYTF
TGTGCCATCAGTGAAGAGGGGCGAAACTATGGCTACACCTTC
>many|TRBJ2-1|16|TRBV4-3|TRBD1
CASRQDLPGQGGEQFF
TGCGCCAGCAGGCAAGATCTCCCAGGACAGGGGGGTGAGCAGTTCTTC
>many|TRBJ2-5|12|TRBV5-1|NA
CASSRIQETQYF
TGCGCCAGCAGCAGAATACAAGAGACCCAGTACTTC
>many|TRBJ2-1|16|TRBV7-8|TRBD2
CASSPLAGGYYNEQFF
TGTGCCAGCAGCCCACTAGCGGGGGGTTACTACAATGAGCAGTTCTTC
>few|TRBJ1-5|13|TRBV27|TRBD1
CASGQGSNQPQHF
TGTGCCAGCGGACAGGGCAGCAATCAGCCCCAGCATTTT
>many|TRBJ2-2|14|TRBV7-6|NA
CASSLGATTGELFF
TGTGCCAGCAGCTTGGGGGCTACCACCGGGGAGCTGTTTTTT
>many|TRBJ2-1|17|TRBV5-1|NA
CASSLVSMGGARGEQFF
TGCGCCAGCAGCTTGGTTAGTATGGGGGGAGCACGGGGAGAGCAGTTCTTC
>many|TRBJ2-1|15|TRBV28|TRBD1
CASSFPGTGGREQFF
TGTGCCAGCAGTTTCCCCGGGACAGGGGGCCGTGAGCAGTTCTTC
>many|TRBJ2-6|13|TRBV25-1|NA
CASSDSGANVLTF
TGTGCCAGCAGTGACTCTGGGGCCAACGTCCTGACTTTC
>many|TRBJ1-6|14|TRBV9|NA
CASSVGGGFSPLHF
TGTGCCAGCAGCGTAGGAGGGGGTTTTTCACCCCTCCACTTT